This is a list of T cell receptor beta chains from one sample in a study of persistence of HIV-infected CD4 T cells. These TCRs' antigens remain unknown. Assay used: immunoSEQ multiplex PCR; TCRdb lists only in-frame clones, some missing. Of tens of thousands of clones listed, less than 85% were seen once; the top ten hold around 1.7%. The material sequenced was CD4+ T cells sorted from PBMCs after 18-hour stimulation, taken from a patient who received antiretroviral therapy. These TCRs come from an adult man with HIV who was CMV-seropositive. Each CDR3 is given with its conserved first and last residue. D genes are given only for firm matches. A clone size is listed for some rows: how often the clone was seen (once, few, many), or a class if it is expanded.

d_gene	j_gene	v_gene	abundance	CDR3aa	CDR3nt
.	TRBJ2-6	TRBV7-9	.	CASSPRSYPPSGANVLTF	TGTGCCAGCAGCCCTCGGAGCTACCCACCATCTGGGGCCAACGTCCTGACTTTC
.	TRBJ1-1	TRBV28	.	CASSSHQLTEAFF	TGTGCCAGCAGTTCCCACCAACTCACTGAAGCTTTCTTT
.	TRBJ1-2	TRBV27	.	CASSPNLGGANYGYTF	TGTGCCAGCAGCCCGAACTTGGGGGGCGCAAACTATGGCTACACCTTC
TRBD1	TRBJ1-1	TRBV27	.	CASSLMTGEKAFF	TGTGCCAGCAGTCTCATGACAGGGGAGAAGGCTTTCTTT
.	TRBJ1-5	TRBV2	.	CASTKGGMSNQPQHF	TGTGCCAGCACAAAGGGAGGTATGTCGAATCAGCCCCAGCATTTT
.	TRBJ1-2	TRBV7-2	.	CASSLTLPRGYTF	TGTGCCAGCAGCTTGACACTACCCCGTGGCTACACCTTC
.	TRBJ1-4	TRBV4-2	.	CASSQTGMQEKLFF	TGTGCCAGCAGCCAAACAGGGATGCAGGAAAAACTGTTTTTT
TRBD2	TRBJ2-1	TRBV19	.	CASSYLRGGQSNEQFF	TGTGCCAGTAGTTATCTTCGGGGGGGCCAATCGAATGAGCAGTTCTTC
.	TRBJ1-2	TRBV6-1	.	CASSEEGQGMGGYTF	TGTGCCAGCAGTGAAGAGGGGCAGGGAATGGGAGGCTACACCTTC
.	TRBJ1-3	TRBV5-6	.	CASSSYSGNTIYF	TGTGCCAGCAGCTCATACTCTGGAAACACCATATATTTT
.	TRBJ1-2	TRBV25-1	once	CASRSRTVGNGYTF	TGTGCCAGTAGATCCCGGACAGTCGGGAATGGCTACACCTTC
.	TRBJ1-2	TRBV6-1	.	CASSEFESYYGYTF	TGTGCCAGCAGTGAATTCGAATCGTACTATGGCTACACCTTC
TRBD1	TRBJ1-4	TRBV5-4	.	CASSSGTVGEEKLFF	TGTGCCAGCTCCTCCGGGACAGTGGGAGAGGAAAAACTGTTTTTT
TRBD1	TRBJ2-5	TRBV3-1/TRBV3-2	.	CASSRQGKETQYF	TGTGCCAGCAGCCGACAGGGGAAAGAGACCCAGTACTTC
TRBD1	TRBJ1-2	TRBV19	few	CASTIPQTGVRGYTF	TGTGCCAGTACCATCCCCCAGACAGGGGTGCGAGGCTACACCTTC
.	TRBJ1-6	TRBV6-5	once	CASRDFNSPLHF	TGTGCCAGCAGGGACTTTAATTCACCCCTCCACTTT
.	TRBJ1-2	TRBV19	.	CASSIDVNGGGYGYTF	TGTGCCAGTAGTATAGATGTGAACGGCGGGGGCTATGGCTACACCTTC
.	TRBJ1-1	TRBV5-6	.	CASSQPGTNTEAFF	TGTGCCAGCAGCCAACCGGGAACAAACACTGAAGCTTTCTTT
.	TRBJ1-2	TRBV5-4	few	CASSLEIPGANYGYTF	TGTGCCAGCAGCTTGGAAATTCCGGGAGCTAACTATGGCTACACCTTC
TRBD2	TRBJ2-7	TRBV6-1	.	CASSVASGGPPYEQYF	TGTGCCAGCAGTGTTGCTAGCGGGGGGCCACCCTACGAGCAGTACTTC
TRBD2	TRBJ2-7	TRBV29-1	.	CSVAPGGRSSYEQYF	TGCAGCGTTGCCCCGGGGGGTAGGAGCTCCTACGAGCAGTACTTC
.	TRBJ2-1	TRBV18	.	CASSPGAGYNEQFF	TGTGCCAGCTCACCAGGGGCCGGGTACAATGAGCAGTTCTTC
TRBD1	TRBJ1-1	TRBV18	.	CASSPSDRGTEAFF	TGTGCCAGCTCACCCTCGGACAGGGGAACTGAAGCTTTCTTT
.	TRBJ1-1	TRBV7-9	once	CASSLLRGGTEAFF	TGTGCCAGCAGCCTACTCAGGGGAGGGACTGAAGCTTTCTTT
TRBD1	TRBJ1-6	TRBV5-1	.	CASSLEGGQGKGSPLHF	TGCGCCAGCAGCTTGGAGGGTGGACAGGGGAAGGGTTCACCCCTCCACTTT
.	TRBJ2-7	TRBV29-1	.	CSVARGSYEQYF	TGCAGCGTTGCTCGGGGCTCCTACGAGCAGTACTTC
.	TRBJ1-6	TRBV19	.	CASSIQVTNSPLHF	TGTGCCAGTAGTATACAAGTGACCAATTCACCCCTCCACTTT
.	TRBJ2-7	TRBV5-6	.	CASSRGAQSSYEQYF	TGTGCCAGCAGCCGGGGGGCACAGAGCTCCTACGAGCAGTACTTC
.	TRBJ1-3	TRBV7-2	.	CASSLAPLRSFSGNTIYF	TGTGCCAGCAGCTTAGCACCGCTACGATCATTCTCTGGAAACACCATATATTTT